The 11 T cell receptor beta chains in this list originate from one sample, sequenced in a study of OX40 agonist ivuxolimab in advanced cancers. The library was built by means of the immunoSEQ multiplex PCR assay. This immuneACCESS table, as held by TCRdb, lists in-frame sequences with V and J called but not all clones. Of the missing ones, under half trace to an unresolved V gene in checked studies; the others have no known cause. This sample is represented by under 100,000 clones; about 85% of them were singletons. 4.6% of the sample comes from the top ten. The sequencing used CD4+ or CD8+ T cells sorted from blood, collected in a trial of the OX40 agonist ivuxolimab. Source of these receptors: an adult with an advanced solid tumor such as melanoma, head and neck, liver or kidney cancer.

This clone showed up just a few times. The rearrangement links TRBV4-3 to TRBJ2-3; 13 positions agree with TRBD2. Unmatched junction bases numbered 7, after V lost 4 bases and J lost 0 bases. CDR3 length: 18 residues. The germline V gene encodes CDR1 LGHNA and CDR2 YSLEER. As DNA, the CDR3 is TGCGCCAGCAGCCCGGGGACTAGCGGGGCGCTAAGCACAGATACGCAGTATTTT. Its protein product is CASSPGTSGALSTDTQYF.

The chain recombines TRBV7-3 with TRBJ1-3; D not certain. The CDR3 sequence is 13 residues long. Trimming took 3 bases from V and 3 from J, leaving 6 bases between them. Germline CDR1 reads SGHTA; CDR2 reads FQGTGA. Written as DNA, the CDR3 is TGTGCCAGCAGCTTTAACCTTGGAAACACCATATATTTT. Translated, it gives CASSFNLGNTIYF.

This clone is medium-sized (0.01 to 0.1%) in the sample. This chain joins TRBV4-2 and TRBJ2-2; 10 positions match TRBD1. The CDR3 extends over 18 amino acids. V dropped 4 bases and J dropped 5; count of bases not matched to a gene: 13. CDR1 is LGHNA, CDR2 YNFKEQ, per germline. CDR3 nucleotide sequence: TGTGCCAGCAGCCCGAGGGGGGCCGACAGGGGGCTTACCGGGGAGCTGTTTTTT. Amino acids: CASSPRGADRGLTGELFF.

The genes are TRBV7-9 and TRBJ1-2; D ambiguous. CDR3 size: 13 residues. Trimming pared 1 base from V and 3 bases from J, leaving 6 bases between. Germline CDR1 reads SEHNR; CDR2 reads FQNEAQ (reference sequence). The DNA of the CDR3 is TGTGCCAGCAGCTTAGTTATCCACTATGGCTACACCTTC. Encoded protein: CASSLVIHYGYTF.

The genes are TRBV30 and TRBJ1-3; D might be TRBD1 (6 bases). The V gene's germline CDR1 is GTSNPN and CDR2 SVGIG (reference sequence). V lost 5 bases and J 2 bases, leaving 10 bases between the germline ends. The CDR3 loop spans 13 amino acids. CDR3 nucleotide sequence: TGTGCCTGGGGGGGCGTACCTGGAAACACCATATATTTT. Amino acids: CAWGGVPGNTIYF.

The chain uses TRBV9 and TRBJ2-3; TRBD1 might be the D (6 bases). Germline V gene lookup returns CDR1 SGDLS and CDR2 YYNGEE. V dropped 4 bases and J dropped 2 bases, with 14 bases sitting between them. The CDR3 is made up of 15 amino acids. The CDR3 region is CASSFRTEHTDTQYF. CDR3 in DNA: TGTGCCAGCAGCTTCAGGACAGAACACACAGATACGCAGTATTTT.

This clone appeared once. This chain uses TRBV29-1 with TRBJ2-7; D call uncertain. The CDR3 runs 12 residues. Trimming pared 1 base from V and 2 bases from J, leaving 6 bases between. The V gene's germline CDR1 is SQVTM and CDR2 ANQGSEA. The CDR3 spells CSVEASPYEQYF. The CDR3 DNA follows: TGCAGCGTTGAAGCCTCGCCCTACGAGCAGTACTTC.

The chain couples TRBV10-1 to TRBJ2-1, with TRBD2 matching 7 bases. From germline, CDR1 is WNHNN and CDR2 SYGVQD (reference sequence). V trimming: 5 bases; J trimming: 8 bases; junction bases outside the gene matches: 15. This CDR3 comprises 16 residues. CDR3 residues: CASSHDYKREGDEQFF. In nucleotides, the CDR3 is TGCGCCAGCAGTCATGACTATAAGCGGGAAGGGGATGAGCAGTTCTTC.

In its sample, this clone was seen once. The J gene is TRBJ2-5, the V gene TRBV7-9; 10 nucleotides align to TRBD2. Gene TRBJ2-7 matches the end of the DNA better, so the J call may be wrong. This CDR3 contains 16 residues. Germline assignment: CDR1 SEHNR and CDR2 FQNEAQ (reference sequence). The CDR3, as DNA: TGTGCCAGCAGCTTCTTCCCTGGACTAGCGGCCCACGAGCAGTACTTC. The encoded protein is CASSFFPGLAAHEQYF.

This chain joins TRBV5-1 and TRBJ2-1; D is uncertain. This CDR3 is built from 13 residues. Looked up from germline, CDR1 is SGHRS and CDR2 is YFSETQ. V was clipped by 0 bases and J by 4 bases, with 5 bases between them. CDR3 DNA sequence: TGCGCCAGCAGCTTGGTCTGGTACAATGAGCAGTTCTTC. As protein: CASSLVWYNEQFF.

In its sample, this clone was seen a few times. J is TRBJ2-7 and V is TRBV9; D possibly corresponds to TRBD2 (5 bases). Germline V gives CDR1 SGDLS, CDR2 YYNGEE. The CDR3 spans 15 residues. Trimming left V 3 bases short and J 0 bases short, with 13 bases between. For the CDR3, the DNA is TGTGCCAGCAGCGCCGACATGGGGAGCTCCTACGAGCAGTACTTC. This codes for CASSADMGSSYEQYF.